This record covers a single T cell receptor beta chain. The data stem from a study of control samples from healthy donors and cancer patients. Some clones are missing from TCRdb's copy, which holds only in-frame ones; the method was immunoSEQ multiplex PCR. Of about 160,000 clones listed, about 94% were seen once; the top ten hold around 15%. Germline V gene sequence: CDR1 SGHAT, CDR2 FQNNGV. The CDR3 length is 14 residues. Trimming shortened V by 2 bases and J by 4 bases, and 11 bases separated the two germline ends. The material sequenced was PBMCs. The chain carries TRBV11-2 and TRBJ1-2; D not certain. The origin of this receptor is a man aged 60 to 75 with colorectal cancer. The CDR3 nucleotides read TGTGCCAGCAGCTTAAATCAGGAGGGCTATGGCTACACCTTC. Protein sequence: CASSLNQEGYGYTF.